This T cell receptor (beta chain) came from a study of identical twins. Healthy Caucasians were all of the donors. Findings and caveats of the study: It was possible that invariant MAIT and iNKT cells partly confounded the zero-insertion analyses. Out-of-frame TCR alpha sharing observed in monozygotic twins exceeded model estimates.

Template switching added a universal primer binding site, and final cDNA carried unique molecular identifiers. TCRdb redid the calling of the 5' RACE reads with MiXCR, one entry per CDR3 protein. The sample includes 350,000 to 600,000 distinct CDR3 sequences, approximately 15% of them seen just once. This clonotype was observed a handful of times. Its antigen remains unknown. The sample was also reused in another study, on yellow fever vaccine responses in identical twins.

This sequence was found in a young woman in good health. The sample consisted of CD4+ T cells sorted from blood.

CDR3 DNA sequence: TGCGCCAGCAAGCTGTCGGCAGGGGAGGTTACCCACACCTTC. Translated, it gives CASKLSAGEVTHTF. J is TRBJ1-2 and V is TRBV5-1; D is possibly TRBD1 (6 bases). The CDR3 spans 14 residues. CDR1 and CDR2 (germline): SGHRS, YFSETQ. The ends were cut back, 6 bases at V and 12 bases at J, with 24 bases in the middle.